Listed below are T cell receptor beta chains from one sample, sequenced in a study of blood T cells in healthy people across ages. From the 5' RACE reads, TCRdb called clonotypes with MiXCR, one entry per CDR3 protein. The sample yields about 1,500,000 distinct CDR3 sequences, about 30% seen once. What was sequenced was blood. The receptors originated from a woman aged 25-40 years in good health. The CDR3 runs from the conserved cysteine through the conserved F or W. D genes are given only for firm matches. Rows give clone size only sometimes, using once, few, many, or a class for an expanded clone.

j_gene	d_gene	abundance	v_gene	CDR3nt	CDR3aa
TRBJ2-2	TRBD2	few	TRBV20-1	TGCAGTGCTAAGGCGGGGGGGCCCACCGGGGAGCTGTTTTTT	CSAKAGGPTGELFF
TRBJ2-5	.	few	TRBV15	TGTGCCACCAGCAGAGTGGGGAGGGAGACCCAGTACTTC	CATSRVGRETQYF
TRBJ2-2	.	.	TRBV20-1	TGCAGTGCTAGAGACCCTCTCCTTGGGGAGCTGTTTTTT	CSARDPLLGELFF
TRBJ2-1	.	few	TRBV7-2	TGTGCCAGCAGCCCAGATGGCCGATACAATGAGCAGTTCTTC	CASSPDGRYNEQFF
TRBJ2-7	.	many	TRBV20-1	TGCAGTGCTAGAACGGGGGGCTCTCGGAACGAGCAGTACTTC	CSARTGGSRNEQYF
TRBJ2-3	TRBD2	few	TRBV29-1	TGCAGCGTTGCCGGACTAGCGGGGACCACAGATACGCAGTATTTT	CSVAGLAGTTDTQYF
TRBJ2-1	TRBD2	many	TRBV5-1	TGCGCCAGCAGCTTTAGCGGGGGGACCTACAATGAGCAGTTCTTC	CASSFSGGTYNEQFF
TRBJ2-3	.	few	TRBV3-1	TGTGCCAGCAGCCCTTCCGCGGGACGCACAGATACGCAGTATTTT	CASSPSAGRTDTQYF
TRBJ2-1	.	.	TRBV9	TGTGCCAGCAGCCCCACAGGAGGTCCCGGGAGCAATGAGCAGTTCTTC	CASSPTGGPGSNEQFF
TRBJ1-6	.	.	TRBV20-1	TGCAGTGCTCAAATCGGGCAACGGAATTCACCCCTCCACTTT	CSAQIGQRNSPLHF
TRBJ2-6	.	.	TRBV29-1	TGCAGCTATCGGGGAGTCTCTGGGGCCAACGCCCTGACTTTC	CSYRGVSGANALTF
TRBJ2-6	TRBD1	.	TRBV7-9	TGTGCCAGCAGCTTAGCGGACAGGGGGTCTGGGGCCAACGTCCTGACTTTC	CASSLADRGSGANVLTF
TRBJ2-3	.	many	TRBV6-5	TGTGCCAGCAGAACTGGTTTCTCCACAGATACGCAGTATTTT	CASRTGFSTDTQYF
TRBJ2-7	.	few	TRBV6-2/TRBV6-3	TGTGCCAGCAGTTATGGGGACTTAAGCTCCTACGAGCAGTACTTC	CASSYGDLSSYEQYF
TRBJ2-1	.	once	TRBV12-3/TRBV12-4	TGTGCCAGCAGCCCGGCCCAGGTACTCAATGAGCAGTTCTTC	CASSPAQVLNEQFF
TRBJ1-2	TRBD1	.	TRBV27	TGTGCCAGCAGGACTACGGGACAGGGTAGCTATGGCTACACCTTC	CASRTTGQGSYGYTF
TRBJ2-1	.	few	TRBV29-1	TGCAGCTTTTTTGAGGGGATAGCCAATGAGCAGTTCTTC	CSFFEGIANEQFF
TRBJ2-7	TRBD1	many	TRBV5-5	TGTGCCAGCAGCCCGGGACAGGTCTCCTACGAGCAGTACTTC	CASSPGQVSYEQYF
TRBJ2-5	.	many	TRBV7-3	TGTGCCAGCAGCCCGGGGGCCGGGGGAGAGACCCAGTACTTC	CASSPGAGGETQYF
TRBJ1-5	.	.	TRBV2	TGTGCCAGCACTGGGTCGCCGGGCAATCAGCCCCAGCATTTT	CASTGSPGNQPQHF
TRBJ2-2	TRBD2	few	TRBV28	TGTGCCAGCAGTTTGGGACTAGCGGGAGGGGCCGGGGAGCTGTTTTTT	CASSLGLAGGAGELFF
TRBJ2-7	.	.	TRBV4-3	TGCGCCAGCAGCCAAGATCAGAGGAGCTCCTACGAGCAGTACTTC	CASSQDQRSSYEQYF
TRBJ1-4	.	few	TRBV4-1	TGCGCCAGCAGCCAAGTAGGTCTCAGAAATGAAAAACTGTTTTTT	CASSQVGLRNEKLFF
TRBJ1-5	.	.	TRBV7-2	TGTGCCAGCAGACAGCTAGGGGTAGGTCAGCCCCAGCATTTT	CASRQLGVGQPQHF
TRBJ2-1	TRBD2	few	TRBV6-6	TGTGCCAGCAGTTACGAGAGCGGGGAATACAATGAGCAGTTCTTC	CASSYESGEYNEQFF
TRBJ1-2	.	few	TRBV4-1	TGCGCCAGCAGCCAAGGGACCGTGGCCGGCTACACCTTC	CASSQGTVAGYTF
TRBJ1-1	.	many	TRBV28	TGTGCCAGCAGCCTCCTACGCACTGAAGCTTTCTTT	CASSLLRTEAFF
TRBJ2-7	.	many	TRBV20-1	TGCAGTGCTAGAGATGGAGGGAAACCCTACGAGCAGTACTTC	CSARDGGKPYEQYF
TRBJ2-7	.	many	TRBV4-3	TGCGCCAGCAGCCAAGATAGGTACCCCGGCTACGAGCAGTACTTC	CASSQDRYPGYEQYF
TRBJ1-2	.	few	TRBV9	TGTGCCAGCAGCGTAGGGCAGGGTTTTAACTATGGCTACACCTTC	CASSVGQGFNYGYTF
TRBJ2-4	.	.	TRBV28	TGTGCCAGCAGGGGAGTAATCTACAAGCAGTACTTC	CASRGVIYKQYF
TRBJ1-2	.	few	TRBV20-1	TGCAATGTACGGACATACTATGGCTACACCTTC	CNVRTYYGYTF
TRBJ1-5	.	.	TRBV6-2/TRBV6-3	TGTGCCAGCAGACGGACCGTGGGGAATCAGCCCCAGCATTTT	CASRRTVGNQPQHF
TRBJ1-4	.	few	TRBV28	TGTGCCAGCAGCTCCGGACCAGGGAGGGGTGAAAAACTGTTTTTT	CASSSGPGRGEKLFF
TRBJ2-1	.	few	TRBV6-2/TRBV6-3	TGTGCCAGCTGGGCAGACCCCTACAATGAGCAGTTCTTC	CASWADPYNEQFF
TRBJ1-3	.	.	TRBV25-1	TGTGCCAGCAGTAACCGCTCTGGAAACACCATATATTTT	CASSNRSGNTIYF
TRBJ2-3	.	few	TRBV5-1	TGCGCCAGCAGCTATAAGATACAGTCTACCAGGGCAGATACGCAGTATTTT	CASSYKIQSTRADTQYF
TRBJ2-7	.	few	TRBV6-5	TGTGCCAGCAGTTACTCGGACGGAGGCTACGAGCAGTACTTC	CASSYSDGGYEQYF
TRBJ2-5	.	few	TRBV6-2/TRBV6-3	TGTGCCAGCAGTCACCTCCGATCCGACAGGCCGCAGACCCAGTACTTC	CASSHLRSDRPQTQYF
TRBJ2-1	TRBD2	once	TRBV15	TGTGCCACCAGCACACTGGCCGGGACTAGCGGATACAATGGGCAGTTCTTC	CATSTLAGTSGYNGQFF
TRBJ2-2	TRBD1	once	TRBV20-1	TGCAGTGCACAAGGACAGGGGACCGGGGAGCTGTTTTTT	CSAQGQGTGELFF
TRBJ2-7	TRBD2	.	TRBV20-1	TGCAGTGCTAGCTCGGGACTAGCGGGGATCTACGAGCAGTACTTC	CSASSGLAGIYEQYF
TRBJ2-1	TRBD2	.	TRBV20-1	TGCAGTGCTAGAGATTATACTAGCGGGACCTACAATGAGCAGTTCTTC	CSARDYTSGTYNEQFF
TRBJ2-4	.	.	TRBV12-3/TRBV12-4	TGTGCCAGCAGTTTGGGACTCCCAGGAAACATTCAGTACTTC	CASSLGLPGNIQYF
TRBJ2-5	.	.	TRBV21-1	TGTGCTAGCAGCAGAGGACTAGCGGGGGATTTAACCTACGAGCGGTACTTC	CASSRGLAGDLTYERYF
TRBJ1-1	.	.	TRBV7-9	TGTGCCAGCAGCTTAGCGGTTTTGCAGGGGTCGAACACTGAAGCTTTCTTT	CASSLAVLQGSNTEAFF
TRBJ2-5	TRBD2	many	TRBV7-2	TGTGCCAGCAGTTTACTAGCGGGAGGCGAGGGGACCCAGTACTTC	CASSLLAGGEGTQYF
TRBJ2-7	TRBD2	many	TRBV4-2	TGTGCCAGCAGCCAAGCATCGGGACTAGCGGTTTCCTACGAGCAGTACTTC	CASSQASGLAVSYEQYF
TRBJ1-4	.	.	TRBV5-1	TGCGCCAGCAGCTTGGGACGGCAGGAGGCGGAAAAACTGTTTTTT	CASSLGRQEAEKLFF
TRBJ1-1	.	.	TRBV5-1	TGCGCCAGCAGCTTGTTGGGTCGTATAAACACTGAAGCTTTCTTT	CASSLLGRINTEAFF
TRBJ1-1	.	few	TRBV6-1	TGTGCCAGCAGTGAAACACCCCTGGCGGGAGCTTTCTTT	CASSETPLAGAFF
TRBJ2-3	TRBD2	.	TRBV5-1	TGCGCCAGCAACCCCGGCGGGGGGGCCAGCGGGGATACGCAGTATTTT	CASNPGGGASGDTQYF
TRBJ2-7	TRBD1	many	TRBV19	TGTGCCAGTAGTATAGATCGAAGAGGAGGACAGGGGGCTTACGAGCAGTACTTC	CASSIDRRGGQGAYEQYF
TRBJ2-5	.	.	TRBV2	TGTGCCGGCAGTGAACAAGGGGCGGGAGAGACCCAGTACTTC	CAGSEQGAGETQYF
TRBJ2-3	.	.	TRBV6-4	TGTGCCAGCAGTGAGAACAGGATGGGCACAGATACGCAGTATTTT	CASSENRMGTDTQYF
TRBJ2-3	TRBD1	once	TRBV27	TGTGCCAGCAGTTCCTCGGACAGGTTTTACACAGATACGCAGTATTTT	CASSSSDRFYTDTQYF
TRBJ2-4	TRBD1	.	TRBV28	TGTGCCAGCAGCTTGACAGGGGGGGTCTGGAACATTCAGTACTTC	CASSLTGGVWNIQYF
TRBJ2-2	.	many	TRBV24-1	TGTGCCACCAGTGATTTGAGTTTTGGGGAGCTGTTTTTT	CATSDLSFGELFF
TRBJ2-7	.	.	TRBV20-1	TGCAGTGCTCCGGGGGCGGTCCTCTCCTACAATGAGCAGTACTTC	CSAPGAVLSYNEQYF
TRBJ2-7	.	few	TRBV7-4	TGTGCCAGCAGCTTAGTATTGGGGAATGAGCAGTACTTC	CASSLVLGNEQYF